The 16 T cell receptor beta chains below all came from one sample that was sequenced in a study of monozygotic twins with inflammatory bowel disease. One entry per CDR3 protein, without DNA, is what TCRdb gives after re-calling the 5' RACE reads. The sample includes around 190,000 distinct CDR3 sequences. The sample consisted of blood. Source of these receptors: a human donor with ulcerative colitis or Crohn's disease, or a healthy co-twin of an affected twin (not recorded which).

The genes are TRBV7-2 and TRBJ1-1; TCRdb gives TRBD1 as the D gene, but with no DNA this cannot be confirmed. The CDR3 contains 13 residues. Germline CDR1 reads SGHTA; CDR2 reads FQGNSA. CDR3 protein: CASSFIGGTEAFF.

The CDR3 protein is CASSFASYYGYTF. V and J are TRBV5-1 and TRBJ1-2. The CDR3 is 13 residues long. Germline V gene data show CDR1 as SGHRS and CDR2 as YFSETQ.

The rearrangement links TRBV19 to TRBJ1-6; TCRdb's D gene call, TRBD1, goes unchecked for lack of DNA. The CDR3 has 13 amino acids. Per the germline V gene, CDR1 is LNHDA and CDR2 is SQIVND (reference sequence). The CDR3 sequence: CASSAGVNSPLHF.

The chain couples TRBV7-9 to TRBJ1-3. CDR1 is SEHNR, CDR2 FQNEAQ, per germline (reference sequence). The CDR3 runs to 13 residues. CDR3 in amino acids: CASSLDNGNTIYF.

The chain uses TRBV29-1 and TRBJ2-5; absent DNA, TCRdb's TRBD1 call cannot be checked. From germline, CDR1 is SQVTM and CDR2 ANQGSEA. The CDR3 length is 13 residues. The CDR3 reads CSVLRGRRETQYF. Full variable domain (remainder filled in from reference TRBV29-1 and TRBJ2-5): SAVISQKPSRDICQRGTSLTIQCQVDSQVTMMFWYRQQPGQSLTLIATANQGSEATYESGFVIDKFPISRPNLTFSTLTVSNMSPEDSSIYLCSVLRGRRETQYFGPGTRLLVL.

CDR3 amino acids: CASSYLAGSTDTQYF. The chain couples TRBV5-1 to TRBJ2-3; the TCRdb D gene call, TRBD2, has no DNA to confirm it. The CDR3 is made up of 15 amino acids. Germline lookup yields CDR1 SGHRS and CDR2 YFSETQ.

The rearrangement uses TRBV20-1 and TRBJ2-3; TCRdb's D call of TRBD2 is untestable without DNA. The CDR3 consists of 15 residues. Per germline, CDR1 DFQATT and CDR2 SNEGSKA (reference sequence). CDR3: CSVDSGGPSTDTQYF.

The chain joins TRBV10-3 to TRBJ2-7; the D call of TRBD1 rests on TCRdb alone, since no DNA is present to check it. Per germline, CDR1 ENHRY and CDR2 SYGVKD. This CDR3 comprises 12 residues. The CDR3 region is CAISDGGYEQYF.

The chain carries TRBV24-1 and TRBJ2-2; TCRdb lists TRBD1, though no DNA is available to test this call. Germline assignment: CDR1 KGHDR and CDR2 SFDVKD. The CDR3 totals 14 residues. The CDR3 loop is CATRTGGSTGELFF.

The rearrangement uses TRBV4-1 and TRBJ2-1. CDR3 size: 15 residues. CDR1 and CDR2 (germline): MGHRA, YSYEKL. CDR3 loop: CASSLRTGVPNEQFF.

The chain combines TRBV3-1 with TRBJ1-1; no DNA is available, so the TRBD1 call from TCRdb remains unchecked. Per germline, CDR1 LGHDT and CDR2 YNNKEL (reference sequence). CDR3 length: 15 amino acids. The CDR3 region is CASSSFDRAGTEAFF.

The V gene is TRBV5-1, the J gene TRBJ2-7. This CDR3 has 15 residues. The germline gives CDR1 SGHRS, CDR2 YFSETQ. CDR3 protein: CASSVYGGTTYEQYF.

The CDR3: CASSPGTSSDNEQFF. The chain has TRBV18 and TRBJ2-1; TCRdb picks TRBD2, but there is no DNA to check that call. This CDR3 has 15 residues. Germline V gene sequence: CDR1 KGHSH, CDR2 LQKENI.

This chain connects TRBV5-5 to TRBJ1-5. CDR3 length: 15 amino acids. The V gene's germline CDR1 is SGHKS and CDR2 YYEKEE (reference sequence). CDR3 in amino acids: CASSLQGGGHQPQHF.

This sequence joins TRBV19 and TRBJ1-5. The CDR3 is 15 residues long. The germline CDR1 and CDR2 sequences are LNHDA and SQIVND (reference sequence). The CDR3 region is CASSVSSYSNQPQHF. Combining the CDR3 with reference TRBV19 and TRBJ1-5 gives the whole variable domain DGGITQSPKYLFRKEGQNVTLSCEQNLNHDAMYWYRQDPGQGLRLIYYSQIVNDFQKGDIAEGYSVSREKKESFPLTVTSAQKNPTAFYLCASSVSSYSNQPQHFGDGTRLSIL.

The chain carries TRBV12-3 or TRBV12-4 and TRBJ2-7; the TCRdb call, TRBD1, lacks DNA for checking. The CDR3 covers 15 residues. CDR3 in amino acids: CASSPPGQGLYEQYF.